The rows below give T cell receptor beta chains drawn from one sample of a study of blood T cell repertoires in COVID-19. TCRdb's copy holds only in-frame clones and misses some; the assay was immunoSEQ multiplex PCR. The top ten clones hold less than 4% of a sample with around 240,000 clones, approximately 86% of them seen once. The material sequenced was peripheral blood. The receptor set was obtained from a young woman who had recovered from COVID-19. CDR3s include the opening cysteine and the closing phenylalanine or tryptophan.

TRBJ1-4	TRBV2	14	CASIPGQTNEKLFF
TRBJ2-7	TRBV15	15	CATSRDLSIDYEQYF
TRBJ1-4	TRBV30	16	CAWSVGQGNPNEKLFF
TRBJ1-5	TRBV18	15	CASSPQAQGNQPQHF
TRBJ2-2	TRBV4-1	18	CASSLDPRSRGNTGELFF
TRBJ1-1	TRBV9	15	CASSALDRFPAEAFF
TRBJ2-5	TRBV5-1	15	CASSSYGGQEETQYF
TRBJ1-2	TRBV11-2	15	CASSYYRTGLLGYTF
TRBJ2-3	TRBV6-5	15	CASRLRDRVTDTQYF
TRBJ2-3	TRBV10-3	15	CAISTIRTSTDTQYF
TRBJ2-3	TRBV7-3	15	CASSLLAGPGDTQYF
TRBJ1-1	TRBV5-4	15	CASSLGGFMNTEAFF
TRBJ2-7	TRBV5-4	16	CASSSSTTGGKSEQYF
TRBJ1-1	TRBV6-5	15	CASSYWAGENTEAFF
TRBJ1-1	TRBV29-1	10	CSVDKLEAFF
TRBJ1-2	TRBV7-2	15	CASSLAGGQQTLITF
TRBJ2-5	TRBV5-1	17	CASSWGPTSGGPQTQYF
TRBJ2-7	TRBV12-1	15	CASSFLWGGACEQYF
TRBJ1-5	TRBV27	15	CASSPRGNSNQPQHF
TRBJ2-7	TRBV6-5	15	CASRHDRASSYEQYF
TRBJ1-4	TRBV7-2	16	CASSAHLTGFGEKLFF
TRBJ2-4	TRBV12-2	20	CASRLPRDRGAGEAKNIQYF